Listed below are T cell receptor beta chains from one sample, sequenced in a study of cytomegalovirus exposure and HLA in healthy donors. Profiled with immunoSEQ multiplex PCR; TCRdb holds only in-frame clones, not every one. The table has fewer than 250,000 clones, 87% seen once. The sequencing input was PBMCs. The receptor source for this set is a man aged 25 to 40 in good health and CMV-seronegative. Both conserved end residues are part of each CDR3. The D gene is left open where the match is weak. Size is omitted from some rows. Given values are once, few, many or a class for expanded clones.

>TRBV5-4|TRBJ2-7|.|.
CASTQDPGAYEQYF
TGTGCCAGCACCCAAGACCCCGGGGCCTACGAGCAGTACTTC
>TRBV4-2|TRBJ2-3|TRBD2|.
CASSQAQGAGGPDTQYF
TGTGCCAGCAGCCAAGCCCAGGGAGCGGGGGGGCCTGATACGCAGTATTTT
>TRBV6-4|TRBJ2-1|TRBD2|.
CASSSTSGIYNEQFF
TGTGCCAGCAGCAGTACTAGCGGGATCTACAATGAGCAGTTCTTC
>TRBV12-5|TRBJ2-3|TRBD1|few
CASGLGTGGDTQYF
TGTGCTAGTGGCCTAGGGACAGGGGGAGATACGCAGTATTTT
>TRBV28|TRBJ2-2|TRBD1|.
CASSLGTGVTGELFF
TGTGCCAGCAGTTTGGGGACAGGGGTCACCGGGGAGCTGTTTTTT
>TRBV27|TRBJ2-1|.|.
CASRGTAGAYNEQFF
TGTGCCAGCAGGGGGACAGCGGGCGCCTACAATGAGCAGTTCTTC
>TRBV7-8|TRBJ2-7|TRBD1|.
CASSLGQGTYEQYF
TGTGCCAGCAGCTTAGGACAGGGGACCTACGAGCAGTACTTC
>TRBV6-1|TRBJ1-6|.|.
CASGGTGFLDSPLHF
TGTGCCAGCGGAGGAACAGGGTTCTTGGATTCACCCCTCCACTTT
>TRBV27|TRBJ2-2|.|.
CASSSGWAPGELFF
TGTGCCAGCAGCTCTGGATGGGCCCCCGGGGAGCTGTTTTTT
>TRBV5-1|TRBJ2-3|.|.
CASSLLAGRDTDTQYF
TGCGCCAGCAGCTTGCTGGCAGGCAGGGACACAGATACGCAGTATTTT
>TRBV27|TRBJ2-4|.|.
CASSSQGAGKNIQYF
TGTGCCAGCAGTTCCCAAGGGGCAGGCAAAAACATTCAGTACTTC
>TRBV6-1|TRBJ2-5|TRBD1|once
CASSRGQGYQETQYF
TGTGCCAGCAGTCGGGGACAGGGGTACCAAGAGACCCAGTACTTC
>TRBV27|TRBJ2-3|TRBD2|.
CASRNSGGAVDTQYF
TGTGCCAGCAGAAATAGCGGGGGGGCAGTGGATACGCAGTATTTT
>TRBV4-3|TRBJ2-7|TRBD2|.
CASSQEPGLVGEQYF
TGCGCCAGCAGCCAAGAACCGGGACTAGTCGGCGAGCAGTACTTC
>TRBV29-1|TRBJ2-7|TRBD2|.
CSVDGGDYEQYF
TGCAGCGTTGATGGGGGGGACTACGAGCAGTACTTC
>TRBV2|TRBJ2-7|.|.
CASSEVDSSPYEQYF
TGTGCCAGCAGTGAGGTGGACTCCTCCCCCTACGAGCAGTACTTC
>TRBV5-6|TRBJ1-5|.|.
CASSLLRGAGRDQPQHF
TGTGCCAGCAGCTTGTTAAGGGGCGCAGGTAGGGATCAGCCCCAGCATTTT
>TRBV7-9|TRBJ2-7|TRBD1|.
CASSGSGTATYEQYF
TGTGCCAGCAGCGGTTCCGGGACAGCCACTTACGAGCAGTACTTC
>TRBV4-1|TRBJ1-1|.|.
CASSQGASNTEAFF
TGCGCCAGCAGCCAAGGGGCATCCAACACTGAAGCTTTCTTT
>TRBV7-9|TRBJ2-7|TRBD1|.
CASSPWDRNYEQYF
TGTGCCAGCAGCCCCTGGGACAGGAACTACGAGCAGTACTTC
>TRBV27|TRBJ2-5|.|.
CASSSPSQETQYF
TGTGCCAGCAGTTCCCCTAGCCAAGAGACCCAGTACTTC
>TRBV18|TRBJ2-5|.|.
CASSPRRTRGEETQYF
TGTGCCAGCTCACCACGCCGGACTAGGGGGGAGGAGACCCAGTACTTC
>TRBV7-6|TRBJ2-5|.|.
CASSDIMGGPEYF
TGTGCCAGCAGTGATATTATGGGGGGGCCGGAGTACTTC
>TRBV30|TRBJ2-7|.|.
CAWRRGPSYEQYF
TGTGCCTGGAGGCGGGGACCCTCCTACGAGCAGTACTTC
>TRBV28|TRBJ2-7|TRBD2|.
CASSLHTSGGSYEQYF
TGTGCCAGCAGTTTACACACTAGCGGGGGGTCTTACGAGCAGTACTTC
>TRBV4-1|TRBJ1-1|TRBD1|.
CASRFTTGSMNTEAFF
TGCGCCAGCAGATTTACGACAGGGTCGATGAACACTGAAGCTTTCTTT
>TRBV4-1|TRBJ2-3|.|.
CASSQVVGGRITQYF
TGCGCCAGCAGCCAAGTGGTGGGAGGACGGATAACGCAGTATTTT
>TRBV28|TRBJ2-7|.|.
CASTIQGLTYEQYF
TGTGCCAGCACCATCCAGGGATTGACCTACGAGCAGTACTTC
>TRBV7-9|TRBJ1-1|TRBD1|.
CASSLDRGRGNTEAFF
TGTGCCAGCAGCCTAGACAGGGGGAGAGGGAACACTGAAGCTTTCTTT
>TRBV9|TRBJ2-1|.|.
CASSAQGSPYNEQFF
TGTGCCAGCAGCGCCCAGGGGTCGCCTTACAATGAGCAGTTCTTC
>TRBV4-1|TRBJ1-5|TRBD1|.
CASSLEDRVLNQPQHF
TGCGCCAGCAGCCTGGAAGACAGGGTACTCAATCAGCCCCAGCATTTT
>TRBV7-6|TRBJ2-1|TRBD2|.
CASSLGGGANEQFF
TGTGCCAGCAGCTTAGGCGGGGGGGCCAATGAGCAGTTCTTC
>TRBV4-2|TRBJ2-2|TRBD2|.
CASSQDGASGAGELFF
TGTGCCAGCAGCCAAGATGGGGCTAGCGGGGCCGGGGAGCTGTTTTTT
>TRBV20-1|TRBJ1-1|.|.
CSASGGTEAFF
TGCAGTGCTAGCGGCGGTACTGAAGCTTTCTTT
>TRBV29-1|TRBJ2-3|.|.
CSVVAGEGGDTQYF
TGCAGCGTTGTTGCGGGAGAAGGGGGAGATACGCAGTATTTT
>TRBV30|TRBJ1-3|.|.
CAWSVSQGYTIYF
TGTGCCTGGAGTGTAAGTCAGGGGTACACCATATATTTT
>TRBV7-2|TRBJ1-5|.|.
CASSHSPGDNQPQHF
TGTGCCAGCAGCCACTCCCCGGGGGATAATCAGCCCCAGCATTTT
>TRBV7-9|TRBJ1-4|.|.
CSSSQRSSKGLELFF
TGTTCCAGCAGCCAAAGGAGCTCTAAAGGTTTGGAACTGTTTTTT